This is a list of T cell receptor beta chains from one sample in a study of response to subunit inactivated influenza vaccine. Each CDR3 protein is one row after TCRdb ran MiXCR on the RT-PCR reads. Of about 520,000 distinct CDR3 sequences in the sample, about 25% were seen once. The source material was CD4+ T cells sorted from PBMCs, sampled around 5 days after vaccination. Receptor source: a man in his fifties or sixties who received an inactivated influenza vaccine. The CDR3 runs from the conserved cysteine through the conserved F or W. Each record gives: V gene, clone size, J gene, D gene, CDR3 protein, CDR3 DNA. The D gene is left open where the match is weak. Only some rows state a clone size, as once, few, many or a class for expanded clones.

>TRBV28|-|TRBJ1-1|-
CASSSYPVDRMDTEAFF
TGTGCCAGCAGTTCTTACCCAGTGGACCGGATGGACACTGAAGCTTTCTTT
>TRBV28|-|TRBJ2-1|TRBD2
CASRILAGGRNEQFF
TGTGCCAGCAGAATACTAGCGGGAGGCCGCAATGAGCAGTTCTTC
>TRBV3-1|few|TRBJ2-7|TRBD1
CASSRTGVLYEQYF
TGTGCCAGCAGTCGCACAGGGGTTCTCTACGAGCAGTACTTC
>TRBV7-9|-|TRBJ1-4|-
CASSPFARGEKLFF
TGTGCCAGCAGCCCCTTTGCTCGGGGTGAAAAACTGTTTTTT
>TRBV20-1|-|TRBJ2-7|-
CSALALSPYEQYF
TGCAGTGCTTTAGCACTAAGCCCCTACGAGCAGTACTTC
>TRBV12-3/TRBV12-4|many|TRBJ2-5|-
CASTSGRGWAYQETQYF
TGTGCCAGCACCTCCGGACGAGGGTGGGCCTACCAAGAGACCCAGTACTTC
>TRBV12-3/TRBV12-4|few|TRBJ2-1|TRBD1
CASSAWTGYNEQFF
TGTGCCAGCAGTGCCTGGACAGGCTACAATGAGCAGTTCTTC
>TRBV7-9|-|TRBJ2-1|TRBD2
CASSVSGGEWGNEQFF
TGTGCCAGCAGCGTTAGCGGGGGGGAATGGGGCAATGAGCAGTTCTTC
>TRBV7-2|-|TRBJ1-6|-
CASNLAWTYNSPLHF
TGTGCCAGCAACCTGGCGTGGACCTATAATTCACCCCTCCACTTT
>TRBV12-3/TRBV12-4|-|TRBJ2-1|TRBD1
CASRPGQGPNEQFF
TGTGCCAGCAGGCCGGGACAGGGGCCGAATGAGCAGTTCTTC
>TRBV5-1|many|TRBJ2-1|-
CASSLDRGNEQFF
TGTGCCAGCAGCTTGGACCGAGGGAATGAGCAGTTCTTC
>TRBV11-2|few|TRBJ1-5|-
CASSLGSVNQPQHF
TGTGCCAGCAGCCTAGGGAGTGTCAATCAGCCCCAGCATTTT
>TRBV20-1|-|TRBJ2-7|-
CSASGAPGTYEQYF
TGCAGTGCTAGTGGGGCCCCAGGAACCTACGAGCAGTACTTC
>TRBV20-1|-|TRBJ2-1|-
CSASTGRLYNEQFF
TGCAGTGCTAGTACGGGGAGGCTCTACAATGAGCAGTTCTTC
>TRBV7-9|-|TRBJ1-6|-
CASSFGPNDSPLHF
TGTGCCAGCAGCTTCGGACCGAACGACTCACCCCTCCACTTT
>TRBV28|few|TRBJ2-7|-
CASSPPRLSSPYEQYF
TGTGCCAGCAGTCCACCCCGCCTTAGCAGCCCTTACGAGCAGTACTTC
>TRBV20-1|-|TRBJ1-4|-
CSAHRGQGGRSEKLFF
TGCAGTGCGCATCGGGGCCAGGGTGGTCGGAGTGAAAAACTGTTTTTT
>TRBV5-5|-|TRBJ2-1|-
CASTVRANYNEQFF
TGTGCCAGCACCGTTAGGGCTAATTACAATGAGCAGTTCTTC
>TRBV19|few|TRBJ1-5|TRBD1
CASSKDRDQPQHF
TGTGCCAGTAGTAAGGACAGGGATCAGCCCCAGCATTTT
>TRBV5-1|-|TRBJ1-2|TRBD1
CASSLGDRDGYTF
TGCGCCAGCAGCTTGGGGGACAGGGACGGCTACACCTTC
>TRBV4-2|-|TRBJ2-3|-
CASSQADTSTDTQYF
TGTGCCAGCAGCCAAGCGGACACCAGCACAGATACGCAGTATTTT
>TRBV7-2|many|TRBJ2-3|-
CASSSGADTQYF
TGTGCCAGCAGCTCCGGGGCAGATACGCAGTATTTT
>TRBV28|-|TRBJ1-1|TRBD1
CASTMDRAEAFF
TGTGCCAGCACCATGGACAGGGCCGAAGCTTTCTTT
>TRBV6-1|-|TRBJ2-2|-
CASSNRDPGTGELFF
TGTGCCAGCAGCAACCGGGACCCGGGGACCGGGGAGCTGTTTTTT
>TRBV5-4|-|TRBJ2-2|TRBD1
CASRGQGAAGELFF
TGTGCCAGCAGAGGACAGGGGGCGGCCGGGGAGCTGTTTTTT
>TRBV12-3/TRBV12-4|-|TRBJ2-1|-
CASRPTGERAYNEQFF
TGTGCCAGCAGACCGACAGGAGAAAGGGCCTACAATGAGCAGTTCTTC
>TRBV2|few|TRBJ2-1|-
CASNLMVIRGSEQFF
TGTGCCAGCAATCTTATGGTTATTCGGGGGTCCGAGCAGTTCTTC
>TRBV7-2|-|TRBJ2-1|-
CASRSSSVGEQFF
TGTGCCAGCAGAAGTTCTAGCGTGGGTGAGCAGTTCTTC
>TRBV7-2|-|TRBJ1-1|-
CASSPRRHSNTEAFF
TGTGCCAGCAGTCCAAGGCGGCATTCGAACACTGAAGCTTTCTTT
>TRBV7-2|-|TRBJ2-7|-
CASSSTGWLYEQYF
TGTGCCAGCAGCTCCACAGGGTGGCTTTACGAGCAGTACTTC
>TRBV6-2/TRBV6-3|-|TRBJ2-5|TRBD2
CASSTGLARETQYF
TGTGCCAGCAGTACGGGACTAGCGAGGGAGACCCAGTACTTC
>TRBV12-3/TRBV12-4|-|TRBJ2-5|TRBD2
CASSLGGTSGRGETQYF
TGTGCCAGCAGTTTGGGGGGGACTAGCGGGAGGGGAGAGACCCAGTACTTC
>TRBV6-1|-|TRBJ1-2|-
CAFRGDQGSVSYGYTF
TGTGCTTTCAGGGGAGACCAAGGATCCGTGAGCTATGGCTACACCTTC
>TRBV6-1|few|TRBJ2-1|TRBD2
CASIPKGLALADEQFF
TGTGCCAGCATCCCAAAGGGACTAGCTTTGGCGGATGAGCAGTTCTTC
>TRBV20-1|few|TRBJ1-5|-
CSARETGRKDQPQHF
TGCAGTGCTAGGGAAACAGGGAGGAAGGATCAGCCCCAGCATTTT
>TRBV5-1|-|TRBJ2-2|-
CASSRTVTNTGELFF
TGCGCCAGTTCCCGGACTGTAACGAACACCGGGGAGCTGTTTTTT
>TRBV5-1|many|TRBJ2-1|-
CASSLAGNNEQFF
TGCGCCAGCAGCTTGGCTGGAAACAATGAGCAGTTCTTC
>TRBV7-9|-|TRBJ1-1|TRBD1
CASSRTGPAFF
TGTGCCAGCAGCCGGACAGGGCCAGCTTTCTTT
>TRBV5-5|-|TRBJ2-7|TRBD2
CASSLISGDTYEQYF
TGTGCCAGCAGCTTGATCAGCGGGGATACCTACGAGCAGTACTTC
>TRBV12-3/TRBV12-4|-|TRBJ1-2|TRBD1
CASSNRGSYGYTF
TGTGCCAGCAGCAACAGGGGTAGCTATGGCTACACCTTC
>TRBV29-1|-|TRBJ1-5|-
CSVRFSGVGNQPQHF
TGCAGCGTTAGATTCTCGGGTGTTGGCAATCAGCCCCAGCATTTT
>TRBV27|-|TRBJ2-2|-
CASSPKIAGGTGELFF
TGTGCCAGCAGTCCAAAGATAGCAGGGGGGACCGGGGAGCTGTTTTTT
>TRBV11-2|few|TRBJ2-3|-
CASSSGPTDTQYF
TGTGCCAGCAGCTCAGGACCCACAGATACGCAGTATTTT
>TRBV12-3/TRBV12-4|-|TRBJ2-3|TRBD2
CASSATSGGRDTQYF
TGTGCCAGCAGCGCTACTAGCGGGGGGAGGGATACGCAGTATTTT